The clone carrying this T cell receptor beta chain has a count of ten or more. Its cognate antigen is unknown. With the read ending 3 residues before the CDR3 end, the germline J gene is used to fill in that end. This entry belongs to a study of T cell clonality in common variable immunodeficiency. Study outcomes and limitations: In common variable immunodeficiency, TCR beta chains reportedly carried fewer deletions and N-nucleotide insertions. Compared with controls, CVID subjects had fewer shared TCRbeta clones.

Sequencing input was equivalent genomic DNA from CVID and controls. Sequencing was performed with immunoSEQ multiplex PCR; in TCRdb, only in-frame clones are kept and a portion is missing. This sample carries roughly 58,000 clones, none of them present only once. CDR3 length equals 15 residues. Germline V gene data show CDR1 as SEHNR and CDR2 as FQNEAQ (reference sequence). The V and J ends lost 6 bases and 2 bases, in that order; junction bases with no gene match: 9. The sequenced sample was peripheral blood mononuclear cells. The receptor was derived from a person between 18 and 75 years old in good health. The V call is TRBV7-9, the J call TRBJ2-7, with TRBD1 identical over 8 bases. CDR3 bases read: TGTGCCAGCAGTCTCCGGGACAGGACCGCCTACGAG. Encoded protein: CASSLRDRTAYE. The full CDR3 sequence reads CASSLRDRTAYEQYF.